The present T cell receptor beta chain was sequenced within a study of blood T cells in healthy people across ages (dated by TCRdb to between 2014 and 2017). General notes on the study: In model experiments, template switching captured about one uniquely barcoded TCR beta cDNA molecule for every two T cells. Donors were grouped into four age groups: young (average 16 years), middle-aged (over 35), aged (over 55) and long-lived (around 80). To avoid experimental bias, donors of different ages were distributed randomly across sequencing lanes. Age-related changes in TCR beta repertoire diversity were measured in the study by deep sequencing normalized with unique cDNA molecular identifiers. Two additional independent replicas of 1 million unique cDNA reads from the same blood draw were analyzed for two donors (one aged 18 to 29 and one aged 80 or older).

What the study reported, not specific to this receptor: Observed TCR beta diversity per million T cells fell roughly linearly with age, and a significant reduction was already apparent by age roughly 40. There was a strong correlation between observed TCR beta diversity and the percentage of naive T cells measured by flow cytometry. Estimates of total diversity based on one million sequenced T cells were considered lower bounds and underestimates. The CMV infection status of donors was not known, potentially confounding age-related changes in expanded clonotypes. Since profiling was done on bulk unsorted PBMCs, naive and antigen-experienced compartments could not be conclusively compared. Compared with the aged group, the long-lived group had more naive CD4+ T cells, fewer expanded clones and increased TCR diversity, suggesting age selection.

The 39 donors, aged roughly 6 to 95 years, were systemically healthy Caucasian individuals from Russia. Around 9.8 milliliters of peripheral blood were collected from each donor into EDTA-treated Vacutainer tubes. Ficoll-Paque density-gradient centrifugation was used to isolate PBMCs, with at least 6 million obtained per sample. Total RNA, at least 6 micrograms per sample, was extracted from PBMCs with Trizol reagent. For every donor, an aliquot of PBMCs went through flow cytometry to measure the percentages of naive CD45RAhigh/CD27high T cells. V is reduced by 4 bases and J by 6 bases, leaving a spacing of 21 bases between them. From the germline V gene, CDR1 is KGHDR and CDR2 is SFDVKD. The CDR3 goes from the cysteine to the phenylalanine over 17 residues. The DNA shown is the 51-base CDR3, in frame from base 1. In this sample, this clonotype turned up a few times. This receptor's antigen is unknown. Per-base qualities were not stored, and no clone one base away is much larger.

Receptor amplification or capture employed 5' RACE. Instrument on record: Illumina HiSeq 2500. A second PCR of about 7 to 12 cycles was performed with a sample-barcoded 5' primer and a J-beta primer mix. A unique molecular identifier was introduced onto each TCR beta cDNA molecule by a template-switch 5' adaptor carrying 12 random nucleotides. At least 3 million CDR3-containing paired-end reads were obtained from each sample. First-strand cDNA was synthesized from all RNA with the Mint cDNA synthesis kit, primed by a TRBC-specific oligonucleotide. After uracil-DNA glycosylase treatment, a first 18-cycle PCR used universal primers M1SS and BC2_uni_R on all cDNA. Per the original workflow: For normalization, 1 million high-quality reads were randomly selected from each sample, with every read carrying a distinct molecular identifier. Reads with shared molecular identifiers were discarded instead of being binned into consensus sequences. CDR3 identification, clonotype clustering and error correction used MiTCR with a Q25 quality threshold and the strictest error-elimination algorithm. Lower-bound total TCR beta diversity was estimated with a nonparametric unseen species model using Euler transformation. TCRdb passed the public sequencing reads through fastp at Q25 and MiXCR, retaining productive beta sequences. Each entry is one CDR3 protein sequence, shown with its most common DNA and genes. TCRdb, rather than the study authors, made the V and J calls. The table for this sample lists roughly 800,000 distinct CDR3 sequences; 58% of them were counted only once. 20% to 25% of the sample is in the top ten clones.

The TCR sequence derives from a man younger than 40 in good health. The sample consisted of blood. The rearrangement combines TRBV24-1 with TRBJ2-1; the D call could be TRBD1 or TRBD2, with each sharing 5 bases. CDR3 loop: CATSDTPGPLGSNEQFF. The bases are TGTGCCACCAGTGACACCCCGGGGCCCCTCGGTTCCAATGAGCAGTTCTTC.